This T cell receptor beta chain is from a study of immune characterization of retroperitoneal liposarcoma. This clonotype was counted between two and nine times. From the PCR reads, TCRdb called clonotypes with MiXCR, one entry per CDR3 protein. Counted here are around 6,100 distinct CDR3 sequences, 25% to 30% occurring once; the ten biggest clones make up roughly 25%. Germline assignment: CDR1 SGHDT and CDR2 YYEEEE. The CDR3 runs 15 residues. Germline trimming cut 2 bases from V and 1 base from J; bases unmatched to any gene: 6. The clonotype originates from a female donor with retroperitoneal liposarcoma. The V and J genes are TRBV5-6 and TRBJ2-7; 7 bases agree with TRBD1. The specimen sequenced was tumor tissue. The DNA of the CDR3 is TGTGCCAGCAGCTTAGGGGGCTATGGGTCCTACGAGCAGTACTTC. Protein product: CASSLGGYGSYEQYF.